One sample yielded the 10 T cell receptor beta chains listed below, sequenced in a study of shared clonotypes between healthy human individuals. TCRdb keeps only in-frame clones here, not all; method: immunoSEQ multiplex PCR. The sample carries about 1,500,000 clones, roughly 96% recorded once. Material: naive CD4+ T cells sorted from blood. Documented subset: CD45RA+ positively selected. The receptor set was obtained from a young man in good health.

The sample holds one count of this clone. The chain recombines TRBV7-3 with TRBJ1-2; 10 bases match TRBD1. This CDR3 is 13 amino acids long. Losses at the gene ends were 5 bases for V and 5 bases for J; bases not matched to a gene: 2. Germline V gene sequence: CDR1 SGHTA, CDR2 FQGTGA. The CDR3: CASSQGQGYGYTF. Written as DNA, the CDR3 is TGTGCCAGCAGCCAGGGACAGGGGTATGGCTACACCTTC.

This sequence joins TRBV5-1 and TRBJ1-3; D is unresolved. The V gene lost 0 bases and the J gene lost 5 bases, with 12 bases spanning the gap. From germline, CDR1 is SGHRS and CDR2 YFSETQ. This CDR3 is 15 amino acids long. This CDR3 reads CASSLDRPPRNTIYF. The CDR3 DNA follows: TGCGCCAGCAGCTTGGACCGGCCACCCCGAAACACCATATATTTT.

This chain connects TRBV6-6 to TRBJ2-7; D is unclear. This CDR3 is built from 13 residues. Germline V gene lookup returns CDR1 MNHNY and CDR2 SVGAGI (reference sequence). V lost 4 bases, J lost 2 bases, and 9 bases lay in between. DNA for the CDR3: TGTGCCAGCAGTTCCAATGCCCCCTACGAGCAGTACTTC. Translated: CASSSNAPYEQYF.

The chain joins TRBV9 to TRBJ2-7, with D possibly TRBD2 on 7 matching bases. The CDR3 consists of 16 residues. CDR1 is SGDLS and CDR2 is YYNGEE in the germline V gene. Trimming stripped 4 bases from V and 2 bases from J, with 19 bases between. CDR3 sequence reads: CASSTGEGTPPYEQYF. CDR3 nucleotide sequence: TGTGCCAGCAGCACCGGGGAGGGGACACCACCCTACGAGCAGTACTTC.

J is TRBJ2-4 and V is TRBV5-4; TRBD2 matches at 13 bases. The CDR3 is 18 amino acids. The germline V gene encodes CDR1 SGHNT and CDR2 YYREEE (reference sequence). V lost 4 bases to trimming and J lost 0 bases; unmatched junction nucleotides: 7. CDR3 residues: CASSLRTSGSGAKNIQYF. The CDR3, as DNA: TGTGCCAGCAGCCTGCGGACTAGCGGGAGTGGAGCCAAAAACATTCAGTACTTC. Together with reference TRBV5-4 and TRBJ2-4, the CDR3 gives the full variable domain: ETGVTQSPTHLIKTRGQQVTLRCSSQSGHNTVSWYQQALGQGPQFIFQYYREEENGRGNFPPRFSGLQFPNYSSELNVNALELDDSALYLCASSLRTSGSGAKNIQYFGAGTRLSVL.

The CDR3 sequence is CASSLAPGRTGELFF. The CDR3 DNA sequence: TGTGCCAGCAGCTTGGCCCCGGGAAGGACCGGGGAGCTGTTTTTT. The V call is TRBV5-5, the J call TRBJ2-2; TRBD2 is a possible D gene (5 bases). CDR1 SGHKS and CDR2 YYEKEE come from the germline V gene (reference sequence). The CDR3 runs to 15 residues. V was cut by 0 bases and J by 5 bases, with 11 bases left in between.

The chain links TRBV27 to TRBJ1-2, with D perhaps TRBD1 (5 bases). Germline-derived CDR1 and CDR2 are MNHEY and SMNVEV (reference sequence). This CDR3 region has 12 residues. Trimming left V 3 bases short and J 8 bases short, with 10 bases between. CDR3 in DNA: TGTGCCAGCAGTTTGAAAGGGGAGGGCTACACCTTC. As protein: CASSLKGEGYTF.

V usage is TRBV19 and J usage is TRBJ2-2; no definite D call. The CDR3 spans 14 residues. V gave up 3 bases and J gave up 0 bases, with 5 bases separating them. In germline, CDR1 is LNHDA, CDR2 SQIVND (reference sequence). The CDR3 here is CASSISANTGELFF. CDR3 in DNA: TGTGCCAGTAGTATCTCCGCGAACACCGGGGAGCTGTTTTTT.

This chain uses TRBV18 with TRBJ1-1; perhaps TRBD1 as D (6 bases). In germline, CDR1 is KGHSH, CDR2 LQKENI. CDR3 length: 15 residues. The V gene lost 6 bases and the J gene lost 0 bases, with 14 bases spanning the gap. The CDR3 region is CASSPGSGVNTEAFF. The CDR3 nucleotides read TGTGCCAGCTCCCCAGGGTCAGGGGTGAACACTGAAGCTTTCTTT.

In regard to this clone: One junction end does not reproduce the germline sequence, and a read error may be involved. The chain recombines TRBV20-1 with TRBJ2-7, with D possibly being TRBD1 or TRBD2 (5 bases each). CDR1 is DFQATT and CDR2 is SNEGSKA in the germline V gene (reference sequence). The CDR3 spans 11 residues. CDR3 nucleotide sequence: TGTCTGGGGGTAAACTCCTACGAGCAGTACTTC. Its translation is CLGVNSYEQYF.